The source of this T cell receptor beta chain is a study of early T cells in non-severe SARS-CoV-2 infection. This clonotype was found many times. As part of library construction, unique molecular identifiers were attached to individual cDNA molecules. TCRdb redid the calling of the 5' RACE reads with MiXCR, one entry per CDR3 protein. The sample lists just over 25,000 distinct CDR3 sequences; 3.5% to 5.5% were seen once. The germline V gene has CDR1 MNHEY and CDR2 SVGAGI. The CDR3 is 16 amino acids. The J segment lost 0 bases and the V segment lost 5 bases, leaving 7 bases of the junction unmatched. The V and J genes are TRBV6-5 and TRBJ2-1; 7 positions match TRBD1. This receptor was identified in an adult who was a healthcare worker with PCR-confirmed SARS-CoV-2 infection or an uninfected control (not recorded which). Specimen: whole blood. CDR3 amino acids: CASSRTTGASYNEQFF. The CDR3 DNA is TGTGCCAGCAGTAGAACTACAGGGGCCTCCTACAATGAGCAGTTCTTC.